In this sample, the clone carrying this TCR beta chain turned up a few times. The antigen is undetermined. The CDR3 has 15 residues. Germline CDR1 is SGHRS and CDR2 is YFSETQ. V lost 4 bases, J lost 3 bases, and 16 bases lay in between. The data were obtained in a study of identical twins. Overall study results and limits: Weaker excess sharing between twins was seen in beta out-of-frame sequences.

TCRdb reanalysed the 5' RACE reads using MiXCR and keeps one entry per CDR3 protein. The sample carries approximately 1.8 million distinct CDR3 sequences, less than 35% recorded once. This TCR was sampled from a newborn girl in good health. Sequencing was carried out using cord blood. The chain employs TRBV5-1 and TRBJ2-5; D may be TRBD2 (5 bases). The CDR3, as DNA: TGCGCCAGCAGCCTTCAAGCACTAGTCGAAGAGACCCAGTACTTC. Amino acids: CASSLQALVEETQYF.